This T cell receptor beta chain comes out of a study of blood T cell repertoires in COVID-19. Study at large: Samples of COVID-19 (acute and convalescent) were obtained from the United States, Italy and Spain.

Participant ages covered 18 to 89 years across 24 US areas. Exposed enrollees encountered a COVID-19 case at some point within 2 weeks before study entry. Original processing notes: The assay estimated nucleated cells by amplifying reference gene primers. TCRdb's copy holds only in-frame clones and misses some; the assay was immunoSEQ multiplex PCR. Clone size and the V and J calls come from that table; the DNA yielded D and trimming. Here the sample spans hundreds of thousands of clones, 83% being singletons. This TCR came from a woman aged 45 to 65 who had been exposed to COVID-19. Sequences were obtained from PBMCs or T cells enriched from blood (not recorded which).

CDR3 DNA sequence: TGTGCCAGCAGCCCTCGACGAGCGATGGGTGAGCAGTTCTTC. Translated: CASSPRRAMGEQFF. V usage is TRBV3-1 (or the pseudogene TRBV3-2) and J usage is TRBJ2-1; unclear D gene. V was shortened by 4 bases and J by 9 bases, with 16 bases between the two germline ends. Germline CDR1 reads LGHDT; CDR2 reads YNNKEL (reference sequence). This CDR3 contains 14 residues.